One and the same sample provided the 26 T cell receptor beta chains below, sequenced in a study of pediatric ulcerative colitis. During colonoscopy, one to two rectal pinch biopsies were collected. Clones were read by immunoSEQ multiplex PCR, and TCRdb kept only the in-frame ones, dropping some. The table has 15,000 to 20,000 clones, 80% seen once; the top ten hold about 7.9%. Sequenced: gut tissue. The receptors here all came from a boy younger than 18 who was a control in a study of pediatric ulcerative colitis.

This clone was seen only a few times. The chain links TRBV30 to TRBJ1-3, with D perhaps matching TRBD1 (5 bases). CDR1 is GTSNPN and CDR2 is SVGIG in the germline V gene (reference sequence). This CDR3 is built from 13 residues. The V gene lost 2 bases and the J gene lost 4 bases, with 9 bases spanning the gap. The CDR3 spells CAWSRQGGNTIYF. Written as DNA, the CDR3 is TGTGCCTGGAGTCGCCAGGGAGGAAACACCATATATTTT.

The V call is TRBV7-8, the J call TRBJ2-7; 11 bases map to TRBD2. The V and J ends lost 5 bases and 0 bases, in that order; junction bases with no gene match: 12. The germline V gene has CDR1 SGHVS and CDR2 FQNEAQ. The CDR3 consists of 18 residues. This chain's CDR3 is CASSPYLAGGPSSYEQYF. For the CDR3, the DNA is TGTGCCAGCAGCCCCTACCTAGCGGGGGGTCCAAGCTCCTACGAGCAGTACTTC.

This clone has a single count. V and J are TRBV7-2 and TRBJ1-5; a weak D match, TRBD1 (6 bases). CDR3 length: 13 amino acids. In germline, CDR1 is SGHTA, CDR2 FQGNSA. The V and J ends lost 10 bases and 9 bases respectively, with 19 bases between them. CDR3 sequence (DNA): TGTGCCATCAAAGAGACCGAGGGGGGGCCCCAGCATTTT. Translation: CAIKETEGGPQHF.

The chain recombines TRBV4-3 with TRBJ1-2; D might be TRBD1 (6 bases). CDR1 is LGHNA and CDR2 is YSLEER in the germline V gene. V was clipped by 4 bases and J by 0 bases, with 12 bases between them. The CDR3 totals 15 residues. CDR3 in amino acids: CASSPLQGTNYGYTF. DNA for the CDR3: TGCGCCAGCAGCCCACTACAGGGTACTAACTATGGCTACACCTTC.

V and J are TRBV21-1 and TRBJ2-7; the table's D call, TRBD1, has no DNA check behind it. TRBV21-1 is listed as a pseudogene. This CDR3 contains 17 residues. CDR3 loop: CASSKVTQDRFSYEQYF. CDR3 DNA: TGTGCCAGCAGCAAAGTAACCCAGGACAGGTTCTCCTACGAGCAGTACTTC.

The J gene is TRBJ1-2, the V gene TRBV6-4; 7 bases are a match to TRBD1. Germline CDR1 reads MRHNA; CDR2 reads SNTAGT. Trimming cost V 5 bases and J 4 bases; bases outside gene matches: 7. The CDR3 runs 14 residues. The CDR3 DNA sequence: TGTGCCAGCAGTTACGGACAGGACCGCTATGGCTACACCTTC. It yields the protein CASSYGQDRYGYTF.

This sequence joins TRBV7-2 and TRBJ2-5; 8 bases are a match to TRBD2. Germline V gene lookup returns CDR1 SGHTA and CDR2 FQGNSA. Unmatched junction bases numbered 5, after V lost 1 base and J lost 4 bases. The CDR3 sequence is 15 residues long. The CDR3 protein is CASSLVGLVGETQYF. CDR3 DNA: TGTGCCAGCAGCTTAGTGGGACTAGTCGGAGAGACCCAGTACTTC.

The chain carries TRBV5-1 and TRBJ1-2; TRBD1 agrees at 10 bases. Germline loops: CDR1 SGHRS, CDR2 YFSETQ. V was clipped by 5 bases and J by 5 bases; unmatched bases: 9. The CDR3 is 15 amino acids. CDR3 nucleotides: TGCGCCAGCAGAGCCGGGACAGGGGAGCGGTATGGCTACACCTTC. It yields the protein CASRAGTGERYGYTF.

This chain uses TRBV14 with TRBJ2-4; weak D call: TRBD1 (6 bases). Germline-derived CDR1 and CDR2 are SGHDN and FVKESK. Trimming took 1 base from V and 4 from J, leaving 17 bases between them. The CDR3 is 17 residues long. The CDR3 loop reads CASSQATTGKRKNIQYF. Written as DNA, the CDR3 is TGTGCCAGCAGCCAAGCTACAACAGGGAAGCGGAAAAACATTCAGTACTTC. Filled out from reference TRBV14 and TRBJ2-4, the complete variable domain reads EAGVTQFPSHSVIEKGQTVTLRCDPISGHDNLYWYRRVMGKEIKFLLHFVKESKQDESGMPNNRFLAERTGGTYSTLKVQPAELEDSGVYFCASSQATTGKRKNIQYFGAGTRLSVL.

In the case of this clone: Different DNA sequences within this sample yield the same CDR3. This chain joins TRBV9 and TRBJ2-3; 9 bases fit TRBD2. CDR3 length: 17 residues. In germline, CDR1 is SGDLS, CDR2 YYNGEE. The J segment lost 3 bases and the V segment lost 0 bases, leaving 8 bases of the junction unmatched. For the CDR3, the DNA is TGTGCCAGCAGCGTAGGCTCGGCTAGCGGGGAAACAGATACGCAGTATTTT. This encodes CASSVGSASGETDTQYF.

The rearrangement joins TRBV5-5 to TRBJ1-2, with unresolved D. The V end lost 0 bases, the J end lost 8 bases, and 14 bases lay between the germline ends. The length of the CDR3 is 14 residues. CDR1 SGHKS and CDR2 YYEKEE come from the germline V gene (reference sequence). The CDR3 bases are TGTGCCAGCAGCTTGGCCGGCGGCCTGGGAGGCTACACCTTC. It codes for CASSLAGGLGGYTF.

The chain carries TRBV5-1 and TRBJ1-2; D is uncertain. Trimming took 4 bases from V and 4 from J, leaving 14 bases between them. This CDR3 spans 14 amino acids. In germline, CDR1 is SGHRS, CDR2 YFSETQ. The CDR3 region is CASSLDPESYGYTF. The CDR3, as DNA: TGCGCCAGCAGCCTGGACCCAGAGTCCTATGGCTACACCTTC.

The chain joins TRBV2 to TRBJ1-2, with D possibly matching TRBD1 (5 bases). V lost 6 bases and J lost 0, with 11 bases in between. CDR1 and CDR2 (germline): SNHLY, FYNNEI. The CDR3 runs 14 residues. The CDR3 here is CASSLQGTNYGYTF. In nucleotides, the CDR3 is TGTGCCAGCAGCCTTCAGGGCACTAACTATGGCTACACCTTC. Drawing the rest from reference TRBV2 and TRBJ1-2, the complete variable domain is EPEVTQTPSHQVTQMGQEVILRCVPISNHLYFYWYRQILGQKVEFLVSFYNNEISEKSEIFDDQFSVERPDGSNFTLKIRSTKLEDSAMYFCASSLQGTNYGYTFGSGTRLTVV.

This clone showed up just once. The V and J genes are TRBV18 and TRBJ2-7, with D unresolved. Germline CDR1 and CDR2: KGHSH and LQKENI. V lost 1 base and J lost 2, with 15 bases in between. The CDR3 loop spans 16 amino acids. CDR3 sequence: CASSPRFGDGAYEQYF. DNA for the CDR3: TGTGCCAGCTCACCACGCTTCGGAGATGGAGCCTACGAGCAGTACTTC.

The gene calls are TRBV4-3 and TRBJ1-3, with unresolved D. Per the germline V gene, CDR1 is LGHNA and CDR2 is YSLEER. This CDR3 has 18 residues. V shed 0 bases and J shed 3 bases, with 18 bases lying between them. The CDR3 DNA follows: TGCGCCAGCAGCCAAGAAGGGATGGCGGGAGAGGGTGGAAACACCATATATTTT. This translates into CASSQEGMAGEGGNTIYF.

The chain couples TRBV4-2 to TRBJ2-7, with 9 bases lining up with TRBD2. The CDR3 contains 15 residues. Germline trimming cut 1 base from V and 2 bases from J; bases unmatched to any gene: 3. Germline loops: CDR1 LGHNA, CDR2 YNFKEQ. CDR3 sequence (DNA): TGTGCCAGCAGCCAAGGACTAGCGGAAACCTACGAGCAGTACTTC. Encoded protein: CASSQGLAETYEQYF.

This clone showed up just a few times. The J gene is TRBJ1-3, the V gene TRBV28; D unresolved. This CDR3 region has 18 residues. The germline V gene encodes CDR1 MDHEN and CDR2 SYDVKM. V was cut by 3 bases and J by 2 bases, with 20 bases left in between. CDR3: CASSFPVSGVLPGNTIYF. The CDR3 nucleotides are TGTGCCAGCAGTTTCCCGGTCAGTGGGGTATTACCTGGAAACACCATATATTTT.

This chain uses TRBV6-6 with TRBJ2-3, with D perhaps TRBD1 (5 bases). V was shortened by 2 bases and J by 0 bases, with 9 bases between the two germline ends. Germline lookup yields CDR1 MNHNY and CDR2 SVGAGI (reference sequence). This CDR3 is 15 amino acids long. CDR3 sequence (DNA): TGTGCCAGCAGTTACGAGACAGTTAGCACAGATACGCAGTATTTT. Amino acids: CASSYETVSTDTQYF.

There are a few counts of this clone. The chain combines TRBV6-1 with TRBJ1-5; 8 nucleotides line up with TRBD1. Germline-derived CDR1 and CDR2 are MNHNS and SASEGT. This CDR3 comprises 15 residues. Germline trimming cut 5 bases from V and 2 bases from J; bases unmatched to any gene: 5. The CDR3 sequence: CASSMTTGGNQPQHF. The CDR3 nucleotides read TGTGCCAGCAGTATGACGACAGGGGGCAATCAGCCCCAGCATTTT.

The rearrangement links TRBV21-1 to TRBJ1-6; no check of the table's D call, TRBD1, against the DNA was made. TRBV21-1 is a pseudogene segment. This CDR3 is built from 18 residues. The chain's CDR3 is CASTLNRDREGLNSPLHF. CDR3 bases: TGTGCCAGCACTTTGAACCGGGACAGGGAAGGGCTTAATTCACCCCTCCACTTT.

CDR3 loop: CASSLSGGSTYGYTF. CDR3 sequence (DNA): TGTGCCAGCAGCTTAAGCGGGGGATCGACCTATGGCTACACCTTC. The chain couples TRBV7-2 to TRBJ1-2, with a tentative D call TRBD1 (5 bases). The germline V and J ends were trimmed by 2 bases and 4 bases, with 14 bases remaining between them. This CDR3 contains 15 residues. The germline gives CDR1 SGHTA, CDR2 FQGNSA.

The chain employs TRBV12-5 and TRBJ2-1; D ambiguous. CDR3 length: 16 residues. Trimming took 4 bases from V and 0 from J, leaving 13 bases between them. The V gene's germline CDR1 is LGHNT and CDR2 FRNRAP. The CDR3 loop is CASGWYIQNSYNEQFF. The CDR3 nucleotides are TGTGCTAGTGGTTGGTATATTCAGAACTCCTACAATGAGCAGTTCTTC.

Written as DNA, the CDR3 is TGTGCCAGCAGCTCTCCCAGGGCCTTCTCTGGAAACACCATATATTTT. This sequence encodes CASSSPRAFSGNTIYF. The chain carries TRBV11-2 and TRBJ1-3; tentatively, D is TRBD1 (5 bases). This CDR3 is 16 amino acids long. The germline V and J ends were trimmed by 4 bases and 0 bases, with 13 bases remaining between them. Germline CDR1 is SGHAT and CDR2 is FQNNGV.

The chain joins TRBV29-1 to TRBJ1-2; D might be TRBD1 (6 bases). The CDR3 covers 15 residues. With 6 bases removed from V and 3 bases from J, the gap between germline ends came to 20 bases. Germline V lookup: CDR1 SQVTM, CDR2 ANQGSEA. CDR3 region: CSVTFLGGQDYGYTF. The CDR3 nucleotides read TGCAGCGTAACCTTCCTGGGGGGCCAAGACTATGGCTACACCTTC.

The chain has TRBV2 and TRBJ1-2, with 9 positions matching TRBD1. J was trimmed by 2 bases and V by 8 bases; bases with no gene match: 3. Germline V lookup: CDR1 SNHLY, CDR2 FYNNEI. The CDR3 runs 13 residues. CDR3 in amino acids: CASQGQGNYGYTF. CDR3 bases: TGTGCCAGCCAGGGACAGGGAAACTATGGCTACACCTTC. The full variable domain, its missing parts supplied by reference TRBV2 and TRBJ1-2, is EPEVTQTPSHQVTQMGQEVILRCVPISNHLYFYWYRQILGQKVEFLVSFYNNEISEKSEIFDDQFSVERPDGSNFTLKIRSTKLEDSAMYFCASQGQGNYGYTFGSGTRLTVV.

The rearrangement links TRBV2 to TRBJ2-1; TRBD1 is a possible D gene (6 bases). This CDR3 is built from 12 residues. Germline values: CDR1 SNHLY, CDR2 FYNNEI. CDR3 in DNA: TGTTCGACAGCGTACAGAGGGGGTGAGCAGTTCTTC. Protein sequence: CSTAYRGGEQFF.